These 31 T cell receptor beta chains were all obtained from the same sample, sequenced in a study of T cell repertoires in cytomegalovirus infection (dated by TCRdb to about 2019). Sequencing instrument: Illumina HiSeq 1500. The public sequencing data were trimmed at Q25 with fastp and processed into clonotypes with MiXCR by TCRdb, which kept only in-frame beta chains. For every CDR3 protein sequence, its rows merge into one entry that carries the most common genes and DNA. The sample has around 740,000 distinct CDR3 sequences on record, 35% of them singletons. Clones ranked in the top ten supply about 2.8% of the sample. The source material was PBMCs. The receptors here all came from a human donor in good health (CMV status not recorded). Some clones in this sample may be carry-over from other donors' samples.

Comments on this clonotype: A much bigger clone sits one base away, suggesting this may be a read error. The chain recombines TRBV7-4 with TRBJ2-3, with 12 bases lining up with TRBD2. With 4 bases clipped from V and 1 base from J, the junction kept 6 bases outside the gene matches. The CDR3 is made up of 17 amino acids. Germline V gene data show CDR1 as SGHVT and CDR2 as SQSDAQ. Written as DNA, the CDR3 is TGTGCCAGCAGCTCTTTAACTAGCGGGAGGTGCACAGATACGCAGTATTTT. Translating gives CASSSLTSGRCTDTQYF.

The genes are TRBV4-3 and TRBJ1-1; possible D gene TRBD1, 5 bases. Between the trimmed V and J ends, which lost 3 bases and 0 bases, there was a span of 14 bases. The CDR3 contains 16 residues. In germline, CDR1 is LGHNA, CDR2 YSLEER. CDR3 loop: CASSQTISRVNTEAFF. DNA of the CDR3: TGCGCCAGCAGCCAGACAATCTCCAGGGTGAACACTGAAGCTTTCTTT.

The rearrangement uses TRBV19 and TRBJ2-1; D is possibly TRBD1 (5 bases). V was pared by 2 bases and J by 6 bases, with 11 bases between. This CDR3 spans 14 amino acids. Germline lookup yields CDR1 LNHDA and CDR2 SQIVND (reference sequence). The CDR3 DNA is TGTGCCAGTAGTATACAGGGTTTGTTCAATGAGCAGTTCTTC. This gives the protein CASSIQGLFNEQFF.

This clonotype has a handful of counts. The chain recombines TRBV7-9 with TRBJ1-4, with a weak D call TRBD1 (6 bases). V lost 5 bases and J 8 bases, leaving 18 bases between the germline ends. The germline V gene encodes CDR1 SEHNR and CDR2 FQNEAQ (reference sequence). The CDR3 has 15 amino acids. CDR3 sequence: CASSQTTGKGEKLFF. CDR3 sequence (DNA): TGTGCCAGCAGCCAGACAACAGGGAAGGGAGAAAAACTGTTTTTT.

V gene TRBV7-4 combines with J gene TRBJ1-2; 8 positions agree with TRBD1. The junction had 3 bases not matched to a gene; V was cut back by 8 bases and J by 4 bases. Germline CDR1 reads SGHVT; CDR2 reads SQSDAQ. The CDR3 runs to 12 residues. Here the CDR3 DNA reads TGTGCCAGCGACAGGGGCGCCTATGGCTACACCTTC. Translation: CASDRGAYGYTF.

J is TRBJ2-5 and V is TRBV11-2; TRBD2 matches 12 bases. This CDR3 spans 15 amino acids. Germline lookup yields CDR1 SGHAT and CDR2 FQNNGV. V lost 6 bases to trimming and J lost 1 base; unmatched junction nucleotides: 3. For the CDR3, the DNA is TGTGCCAGCAGATCTAGCGGGAGGGCCCAAGAGACCCAGTACTTC. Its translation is CASRSSGRAQETQYF. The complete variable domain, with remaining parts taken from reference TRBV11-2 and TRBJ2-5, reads EAGVAQSPRYKIIEKRQSVAFWCNPISGHATLYWYQQILGQGPKLLIQFQNNGVVDDSQLPKDRFSAERLKGVDSTLKIQPAKLEDSAVYLCASRSSGRAQETQYFGPGTRLLVL.

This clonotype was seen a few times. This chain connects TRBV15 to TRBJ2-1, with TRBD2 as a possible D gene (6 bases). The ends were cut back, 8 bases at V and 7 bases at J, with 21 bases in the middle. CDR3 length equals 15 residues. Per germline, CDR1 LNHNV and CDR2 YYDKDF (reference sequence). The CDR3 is CATRRPGLGVNEQFF. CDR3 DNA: TGTGCCACCCGCCGGCCGGGACTGGGGGTTAATGAGCAGTTCTTC. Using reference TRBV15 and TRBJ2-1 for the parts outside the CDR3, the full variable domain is DAMVIQNPRYQVTQFGKPVTLSCSQTLNHNVMYWYQQKSSQAPKLLFHYYDKDFNNEADTPDNFQSRRPNTSFCFLDIRSPGLGDTAMYLCATRRPGLGVNEQFFGPGTRLTVL.

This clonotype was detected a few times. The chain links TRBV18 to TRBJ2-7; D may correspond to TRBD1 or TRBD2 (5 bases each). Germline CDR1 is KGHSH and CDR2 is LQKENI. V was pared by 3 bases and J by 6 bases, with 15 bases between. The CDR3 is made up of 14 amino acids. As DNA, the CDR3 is TGTGCCAGCTCACCCGAGGGGTGGAAGGGCGAGCAGTACTTC. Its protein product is CASSPEGWKGEQYF.

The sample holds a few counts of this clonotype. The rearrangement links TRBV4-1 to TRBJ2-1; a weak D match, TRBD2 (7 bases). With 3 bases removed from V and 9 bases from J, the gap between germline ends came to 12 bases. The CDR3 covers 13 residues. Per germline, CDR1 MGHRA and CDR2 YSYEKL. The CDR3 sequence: CASSHSGEGEQFF. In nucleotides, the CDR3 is TGCGCCAGCAGCCACTCAGGGGAGGGTGAGCAGTTCTTC.

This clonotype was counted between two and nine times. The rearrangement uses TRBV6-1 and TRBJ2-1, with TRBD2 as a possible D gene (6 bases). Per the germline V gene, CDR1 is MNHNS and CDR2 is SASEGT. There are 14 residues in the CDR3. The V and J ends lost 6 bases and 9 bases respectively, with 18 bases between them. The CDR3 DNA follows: TGTGCCAGCAGCCCCAGACTAGTTGGGCCTGAGCAGTTCTTC. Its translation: CASSPRLVGPEQFF.

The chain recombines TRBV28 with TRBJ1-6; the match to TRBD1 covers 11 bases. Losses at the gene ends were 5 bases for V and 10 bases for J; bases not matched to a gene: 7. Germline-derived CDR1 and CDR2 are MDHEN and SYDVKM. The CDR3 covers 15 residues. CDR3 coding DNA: TGTGCCAGCAGTATACGGACAGGGGGCATGTCACCCCTCCACTTT. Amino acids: CASSIRTGGMSPLHF.

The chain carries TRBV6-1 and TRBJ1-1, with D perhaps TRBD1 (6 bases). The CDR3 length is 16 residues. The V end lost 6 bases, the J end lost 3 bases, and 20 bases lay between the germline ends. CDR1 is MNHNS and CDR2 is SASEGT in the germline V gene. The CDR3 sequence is CASRERLRSGDTEAFF. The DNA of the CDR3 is TGTGCCAGCAGAGAGAGACTCCGCTCAGGGGACACTGAAGCTTTCTTT.

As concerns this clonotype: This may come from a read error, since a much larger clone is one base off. For the CDR3, the DNA is TGTGCCAGCAGCTTCGTGTCGGGGGGCATTCAGTACTTC. Translation: CASSFVSGGIQYF. V gene TRBV7-2 combines with J gene TRBJ2-4; 7 bases line up with TRBD2. The ends lost 3 bases at V and 9 bases at J; junction bases unmatched: 5. Germline-derived CDR1 and CDR2 are SGHTA and FQGNSA. The CDR3 contains 13 residues.

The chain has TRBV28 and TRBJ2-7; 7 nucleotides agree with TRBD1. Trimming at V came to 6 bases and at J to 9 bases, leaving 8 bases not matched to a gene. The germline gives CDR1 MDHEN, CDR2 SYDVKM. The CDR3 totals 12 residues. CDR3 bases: TGTGCCAGCAGGTTTAAGGGGGCAGGGCAGTACTTC. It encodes CASRFKGAGQYF.

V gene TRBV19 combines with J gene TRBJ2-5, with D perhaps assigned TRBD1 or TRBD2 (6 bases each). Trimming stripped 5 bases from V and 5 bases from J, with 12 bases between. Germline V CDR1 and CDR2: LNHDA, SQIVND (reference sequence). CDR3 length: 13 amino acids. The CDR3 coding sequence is TGTGCCAGTAGTCCGGACAGCGGGGAGACCCAGTACTTC. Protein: CASSPDSGETQYF.

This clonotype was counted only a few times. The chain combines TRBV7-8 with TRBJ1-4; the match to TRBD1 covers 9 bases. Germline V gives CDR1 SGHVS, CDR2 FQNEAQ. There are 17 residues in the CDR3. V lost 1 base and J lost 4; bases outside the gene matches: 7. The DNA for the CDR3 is TGTGCCAGCAGCTTAGGGGACAGGGCCGGTGATAATGAAAAACTGTTTTTT. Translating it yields CASSLGDRAGDNEKLFF.

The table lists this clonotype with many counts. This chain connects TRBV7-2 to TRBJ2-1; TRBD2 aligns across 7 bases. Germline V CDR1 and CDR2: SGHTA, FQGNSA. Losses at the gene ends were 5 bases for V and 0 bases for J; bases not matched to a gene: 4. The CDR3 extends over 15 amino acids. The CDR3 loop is CASSPGGTSYNEQFF. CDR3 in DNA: TGTGCCAGCAGCCCCGGGGGGACCTCCTACAATGAGCAGTTCTTC.

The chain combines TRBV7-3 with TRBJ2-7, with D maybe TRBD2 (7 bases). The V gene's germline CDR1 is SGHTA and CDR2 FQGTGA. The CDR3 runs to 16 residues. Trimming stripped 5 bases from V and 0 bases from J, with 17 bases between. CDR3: CASSPLGGANSYEQYF. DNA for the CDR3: TGTGCCAGCAGCCCTTTGGGGGGGGCAAACTCCTACGAGCAGTACTTC.

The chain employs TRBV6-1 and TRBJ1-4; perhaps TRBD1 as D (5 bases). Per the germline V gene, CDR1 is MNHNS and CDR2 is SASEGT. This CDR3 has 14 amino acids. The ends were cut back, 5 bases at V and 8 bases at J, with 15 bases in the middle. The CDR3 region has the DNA TGTGCCAGCAGTTATCCGGACACGTACGAAAAACTGTTTTTT. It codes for CASSYPDTYEKLFF.

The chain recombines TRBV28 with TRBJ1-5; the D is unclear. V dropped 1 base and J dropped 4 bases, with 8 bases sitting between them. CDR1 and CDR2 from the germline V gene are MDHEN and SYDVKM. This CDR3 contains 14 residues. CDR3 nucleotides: TGTGCCAGCAGTTTATTCCGGGCTAATCAGCCCCAGCATTTT. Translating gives CASSLFRANQPQHF.

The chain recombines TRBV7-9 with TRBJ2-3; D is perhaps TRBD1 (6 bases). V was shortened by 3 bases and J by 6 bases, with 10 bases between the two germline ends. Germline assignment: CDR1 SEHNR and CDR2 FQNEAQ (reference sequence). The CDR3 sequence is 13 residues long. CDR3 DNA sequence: TGTGCCAGCAGCTTCGCAGGGGTCGATACGCAGTATTTT. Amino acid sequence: CASSFAGVDTQYF.

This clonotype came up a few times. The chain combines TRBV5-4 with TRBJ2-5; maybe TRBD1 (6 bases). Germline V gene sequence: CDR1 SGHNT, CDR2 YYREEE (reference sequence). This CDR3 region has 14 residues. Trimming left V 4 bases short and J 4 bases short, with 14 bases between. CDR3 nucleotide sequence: TGTGCCAGCAGCCCCAGAGAAGGGGGAGAGACCCAGTACTTC. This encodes CASSPREGGETQYF.

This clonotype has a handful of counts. CDR3 nucleotides: TGTGCCATCCAATCGGACAGATCTACCACCGGGGAGCTGTTTTTT. Residues: CAIQSDRSTTGELFF. The rearrangement links TRBV10-3 to TRBJ2-2, with D maybe TRBD1 (6 bases). V gave up 8 bases and J gave up 4 bases, with 17 bases separating them. The germline V gene has CDR1 ENHRY and CDR2 SYGVKD. The CDR3 consists of 15 residues.

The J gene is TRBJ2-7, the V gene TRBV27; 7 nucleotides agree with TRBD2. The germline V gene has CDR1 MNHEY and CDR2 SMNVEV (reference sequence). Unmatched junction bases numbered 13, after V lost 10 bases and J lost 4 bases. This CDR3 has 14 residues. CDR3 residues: CANKRGPQHYEQYF. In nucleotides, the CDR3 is TGTGCCAACAAGCGGGGACCTCAACATTACGAGCAGTACTTC.

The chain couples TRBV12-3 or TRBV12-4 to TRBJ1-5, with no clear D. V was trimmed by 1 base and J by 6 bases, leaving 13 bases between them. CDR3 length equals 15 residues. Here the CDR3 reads CASSLGFGGFQPQHF. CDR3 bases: TGTGCCAGCAGTTTAGGGTTCGGTGGATTTCAGCCCCAGCATTTT.

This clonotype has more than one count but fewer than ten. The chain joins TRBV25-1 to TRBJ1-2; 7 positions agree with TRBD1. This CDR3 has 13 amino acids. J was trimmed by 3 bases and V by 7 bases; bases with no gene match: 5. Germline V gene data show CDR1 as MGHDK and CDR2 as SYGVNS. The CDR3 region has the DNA TGTGCCAGCAAGACTGACAGGGACTATGGCTACACCTTC. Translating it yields CASKTDRDYGYTF.

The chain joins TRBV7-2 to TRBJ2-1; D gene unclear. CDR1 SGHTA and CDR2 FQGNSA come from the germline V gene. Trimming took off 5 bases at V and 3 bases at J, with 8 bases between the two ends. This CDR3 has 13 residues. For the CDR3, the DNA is TGTGCCAGCAGCCATACCAACTACAATGAGCAGTTCTTC. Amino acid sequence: CASSHTNYNEQFF.

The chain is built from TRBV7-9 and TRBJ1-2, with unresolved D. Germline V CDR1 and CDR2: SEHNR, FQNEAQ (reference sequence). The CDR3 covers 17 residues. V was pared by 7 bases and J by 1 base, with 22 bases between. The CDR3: CASMPLLTGWVNYGYTF. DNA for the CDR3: TGTGCCAGCATGCCACTCCTTACCGGGTGGGTTAACTATGGCTACACCTTC.

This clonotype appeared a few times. The CDR3 nucleotides read TGCGCCAGCAACACTTGGAGGACCGGACAAGAGACCCAGTACTTC. Protein sequence: CASNTWRTGQETQYF. The chain links TRBV5-1 to TRBJ2-5; a possible D gene is TRBD2 (5 bases). The CDR3 totals 15 residues. CDR1 SGHRS and CDR2 YFSETQ come from the germline V gene. The V end was cut by 6 bases, the J end by 2 bases, with 17 bases between.

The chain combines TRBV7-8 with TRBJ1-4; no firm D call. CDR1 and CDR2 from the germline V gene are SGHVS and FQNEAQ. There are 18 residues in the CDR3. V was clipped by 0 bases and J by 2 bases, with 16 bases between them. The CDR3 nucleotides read TGTGCCAGCAGCTTAGCGATGGTCGCCGCTTGGACTAATGAAAAACTGTTTTTT. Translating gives CASSLAMVAAWTNEKLFF.

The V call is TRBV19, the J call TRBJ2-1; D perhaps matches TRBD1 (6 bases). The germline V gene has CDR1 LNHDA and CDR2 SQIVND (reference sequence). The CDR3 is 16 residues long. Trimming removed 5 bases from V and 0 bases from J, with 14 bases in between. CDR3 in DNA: TGTGCCAGTAGTCCTAGAAGGACAGTCTCCTACAATGAGCAGTTCTTC. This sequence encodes CASSPRRTVSYNEQFF.